This T cell receptor beta chain was recovered during a study of blood T cell repertoires in COVID-19. Across the whole study: Samples taken during acute and convalescent COVID-19 were collected in the United States, Italy and Spain. From T cells, B-cell-depleted T cells, or PBMCs came the material, which was cDNA or gDNA.

Per the authors' pipeline: Reference gene primer amplification gave nucleated cell count estimates. Method: immunoSEQ multiplex PCR; TCRdb's copy keeps in-frame clones and lacks some. The DNA gave D and trimming, while V, J and clone size come from that table. The repertoire holds almost 350,000 clones, with approximately 89% as singletons. The CDR3 covers 16 residues. Germline trimming cut 2 bases from V and 5 bases from J; bases unmatched to any gene: 10. Germline CDR1 reads MNHNY; CDR2 reads SVGAGI (reference sequence). The TCR comes from an older woman with COVID-19, enrolled during active disease. This chain links TRBV6-6 with TRBJ1-1; 8 bases are shared with TRBD1. The sample was peripheral blood. In DNA, the CDR3 is TGTGCCAGCAGTTACGCGTTCAGGGGGCTGCGGACTGAAGCTTTCTTT. This translates into CASSYAFRGLRTEAFF.